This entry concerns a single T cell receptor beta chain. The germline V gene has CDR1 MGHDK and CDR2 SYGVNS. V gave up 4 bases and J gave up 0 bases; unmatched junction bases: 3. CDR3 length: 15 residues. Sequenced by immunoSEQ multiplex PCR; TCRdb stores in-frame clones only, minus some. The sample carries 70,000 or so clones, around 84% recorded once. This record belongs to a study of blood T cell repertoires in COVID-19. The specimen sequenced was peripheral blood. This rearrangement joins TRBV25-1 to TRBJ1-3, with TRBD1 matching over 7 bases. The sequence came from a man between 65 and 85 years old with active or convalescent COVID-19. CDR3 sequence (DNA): TGTGCCAGCAGTGTGACAGGGTTCTCTGGAAACACCATATATTTT. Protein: CASSVTGFSGNTIYF.